These 16 T cell receptor beta chains came from one sample sequenced in a study of breast tumors, draining lymph nodes, adjacent tissues. Breast cancer patients provided tissue from their axillary draining lymph nodes. One entry per CDR3 protein results from TCRdb running MiXCR on the multiplex PCR reads. The table has some 150,000 distinct CDR3 sequences, roughly 35% seen once. The sequenced sample consisted of axillary lymph node tissue. All receptors derive from a female donor with breast cancer. Some clones in this sample may be carry-over from other donors' samples.

This clonotype occurred many times. The CDR3 coding sequence is TGTGCCAGCAGTGTAGTAGCGGGGGGTAGTGAGACCCAGTACTTC. Encoded protein: CASSVVAGGSETQYF. This chain connects TRBV2 to TRBJ2-5, with TRBD2 matching 10 bases. CDR3 size: 15 residues. V was pared by 4 bases and J by 5 bases, with 7 bases of the junction left unmatched. CDR1 SNHLY and CDR2 FYNNEI come from the germline V gene.

This clonotype was recorded many times. The rearrangement uses TRBV9 and TRBJ2-7; 9 positions agree with TRBD1. CDR3 length equals 17 residues. J gave up 0 bases and V 3 bases, and 10 bases lay outside the gene matches. Germline CDR1 SGDLS, CDR2 YYNGEE. The CDR3 DNA reads TGTGCCAGCAGCGGCGGGGACGGGACAGGGAGCTCCTACGAGCAGTACTTC. Protein: CASSGGDGTGSSYEQYF.

This clonotype was seen at least ten times. V gene TRBV24-1 combines with J gene TRBJ2-1; D remains unclear. Looked up from germline, CDR1 is KGHDR and CDR2 is SFDVKD. V dropped 5 bases and J dropped 8 bases, with 9 bases sitting between them. The CDR3 loop spans 12 amino acids. CDR3 protein: CATSGGGDEQFF. The CDR3 nucleotides read TGTGCCACCAGTGGAGGCGGTGATGAGCAGTTCTTC.

This clonotype was counted only a few times. The gene calls are TRBV20-1 and TRBJ1-1; no reliable D call. Trimming stripped 4 bases from V and 1 base from J, with 13 bases between. CDR1 and CDR2 (germline): DFQATT, SNEGSKA (reference sequence). This CDR3 spans 14 amino acids. The CDR3 nucleotides read TGCAGTGCTACTCCGATCCAGAGGAACACTGAAGCTTTCTTT. It codes for CSATPIQRNTEAFF.

The sample holds a few counts of this clonotype. This may be a read error, as it is one base from a much larger clone. The CDR3 bases are TGTGCCAGTTCGCGGAAGGGAAACACCATATATTTT. It specifies CASSRKGNTIYF. This sequence joins TRBV6-6 and TRBJ1-3, with no clear D. V lost 9 bases, J lost 4 bases, and 10 bases lay in between. From germline, CDR1 is MNHNY and CDR2 SVGAGI (reference sequence). This CDR3 is built from 12 residues.

This clonotype was seen repeatedly, ten times or more. The chain couples TRBV6-2 or TRBV6-3 to TRBJ1-5, with D perhaps TRBD1 (5 bases). The V gene lost 4 bases and the J gene lost 3 bases, with 13 bases spanning the gap. The germline V gene encodes CDR1 MNHEY and CDR2 SVGEGT. This CDR3 contains 15 residues. The CDR3 nucleotides read TGTGCCAGCAGTTCGAACCTAGGGGACAATCAGCCCCAGCATTTT. This codes for CASSSNLGDNQPQHF.

This clonotype was seen at least ten times. The chain recombines TRBV4-2 with TRBJ2-2; D call uncertain. This CDR3 has 13 residues. Germline V gene data show CDR1 as LGHNA and CDR2 as YNFKEQ. V lost 2 bases and J lost 3, with 4 bases in between. The CDR3 nucleotides are TGTGCCAGCAGCCAACCAGACACCGGGGAGCTGTTTTTT. Residues: CASSQPDTGELFF.

Concerning this clonotype itself: Given a much more abundant clone one base away, this may be a read error. The genes are TRBV18 and TRBJ2-3; D remains unclear. Germline V gives CDR1 KGHSH, CDR2 LQKENI. This CDR3 spans 15 amino acids. CDR3 loop: CVSSPGLRSTDTQYF. For the CDR3, the DNA is TGTGTCAGCTCGCCCGGTCTACGCAGCACAGATACGCAGTATTTT.

Many counts were recorded for this clonotype. The V call is TRBV13, the J call TRBJ2-5; TRBD2 might be the D (6 bases). The germline V gene has CDR1 PRHDT and CDR2 FYEKMQ (reference sequence). The CDR3 is 13 amino acids. Trimming took off 5 bases at V and 5 bases at J, with 12 bases between the two ends. CDR3 sequence: CASSEPGSETQYF. In DNA form, the CDR3 reads TGTGCCAGCAGCGAGCCCGGGAGCGAGACCCAGTACTTC. Full variable domain (outside the CDR3, taken from reference TRBV13 and TRBJ2-5): AAGVIQSPRHLIKEKRETATLKCYPIPRHDTVYWYQQGPGQDPQFLISFYEKMQSDKGSIPDRFSAQQFSDYHSELNMSSLELGDSALYFCASSEPGSETQYFGPGTRLLVL.

On this clonotype itself: A read error may explain this, as a much larger clone is one base away. The chain recombines TRBV3-1 with TRBJ1-3; the D is unclear. Germline CDR1 LGHDT, CDR2 YNNKEL (reference sequence). The CDR3 runs to 16 residues. CDR3: CASSQDRAYSRNTIYF. The CDR3 DNA is TGTGCCAGCAGCCAAGATAGGGCATACTCTAGAAACACCATATATTTT. The whole variable domain, filled in from reference TRBV3-1 and TRBJ1-3, reads DTAVSQTPKYLVTQMGNDKSIKCEQNLGHDTMYWYKQDSKKFLKIMFSYNNKELIINETVPNRFSPKSPDKAHLNLHINSLELGDSAVYFCASSQDRAYSRNTIYFGEGSWLTVV.

There are a few counts of this clonotype. CDR3 DNA: TGTGCCAGCTGCCACCGGGACAGGGGCTTCAATCAGCCCCAGCATTTT. It yields the protein CASCHRDRGFNQPQHF. The V call is TRBV6-1, the J call TRBJ1-5, with 10 bases matching TRBD1. The CDR3 covers 16 residues. V shed 8 bases, J shed 3 bases, and the junction held 10 bases outside the gene matches. Germline lookup yields CDR1 MNHNS and CDR2 SASEGT.

This clonotype was counted ten times or more. This chain uses TRBV7-3 with TRBJ2-3; D tentatively reads TRBD1 or TRBD2 (6 bases each). V shed 4 bases and J shed 3 bases, with 17 bases lying between them. CDR1 SGHTA and CDR2 FQGTGA come from the germline V gene. This CDR3 has 16 amino acids. CDR3: CASSSRGPSLTDTQYF. DNA for the CDR3: TGTGCCAGCAGCTCCCGGGGGCCAAGTCTTACAGATACGCAGTATTTT.

In this sample, this clonotype turned up many times. The genes are TRBV5-5 and TRBJ2-3; D remains unclear. The length of the CDR3 is 12 residues. V dropped 4 bases and J dropped 2 bases, with 5 bases sitting between them. The V gene's germline CDR1 is SGHKS and CDR2 YYEKEE (reference sequence). The CDR3 loop is CASSPNTDTQYF. CDR3 bases: TGTGCCAGCAGCCCGAACACAGATACGCAGTATTTT. Filled out from reference TRBV5-5 and TRBJ2-3, the complete variable domain reads DAGVTQSPTHLIKTRGQQVTLRCSPISGHKSVSWYQQVLGQGPQFIFQYYEKEERGRGNFPDRFSARQFPNYSSELNVNALLLGDSALYLCASSPNTDTQYFGPGTRLTVL.

This clonotype was observed at least ten times. The rearrangement links TRBV7-9 to TRBJ2-3; 7 bases match TRBD2. Germline CDR1 reads SEHNR; CDR2 reads FQNEAQ (reference sequence). The CDR3 contains 14 residues. Unmatched junction bases numbered 4, after V lost 5 bases and J lost 2 bases. The CDR3 reads CASSRGDPTDTQYF. The CDR3 DNA reads as TGTGCCAGCAGCCGGGGGGACCCCACAGATACGCAGTATTTT.

The chain employs TRBV29-1 and TRBJ1-4; 9 bases map to TRBD1. Germline values: CDR1 SQVTM, CDR2 ANQGSEA. The CDR3 runs to 14 residues. Unmatched junction bases numbered 6, after V lost 3 bases and J lost 7 bases. CDR3 nucleotide sequence: TGCAGCGTTGAGATGACAGGGGGGGGTGAAAAACTGTTTTTT. It is translated as CSVEMTGGGEKLFF.

Details on this clonotype: A clone one base away is much larger, so this may be a read error. The chain carries TRBV27 and TRBJ2-3; no firm D call. In germline, CDR1 is MNHEY, CDR2 SMNVEV (reference sequence). V lost 3 bases to trimming and J lost 4 bases, with 8 bases between them. CDR3 length: 13 residues. This chain's CDR3 is CASSFAQADTQYF. CDR3 nucleotides: TGTGCCAGCAGTTTTGCTCAGGCAGATACGCAGTATTTT.